This T cell receptor (beta chain) comes out of a study of Ad26.COV2.S vaccination and SARS-CoV-2 variants (dated by TCRdb to about 2021). A note on the overall study: Vaccine-arm donors came from COV1001, a multicentre, randomized, double-blind, placebo-controlled phase I-IIa trial of Ad26.COV2.S in healthy adults. The TCR-sequenced set comprised about 32 samples: about 19 Ad26.COV2.S vaccine recipients, 5 placebo recipients and 8 SARS-CoV-2 convalescent individuals. The specificity and breadth of SARS-CoV-2-reactive T cell receptors after Ad26.COV2.S vaccination were assessed by TCRbeta repertoire sequencing. Participants in the trial were split at random into five groups of five each, receiving low-dose or high-dose Ad26.COV2.S once or twice, or else placebo on both occasions. Ad26.COV2.S was administered intramuscularly at a dose of 5x10^10 or 1x10^11 viral particles, either as one shot or as two shots given 56 days apart. Investigators remained blinded to trial group allocation during experiments and outcome assessment. Study-wide conclusions, independent of this receptor: Non-spike TCR breadth was comparable between vaccine and placebo recipients, consistent with the vaccine containing only spike. Spike-specific TCR breadth was higher in Ad26.COV2.S recipients than in placebo recipients (P = 0.0014). Comparing responses between vaccine doses or regimens was not something the study was powered to do. After vaccination, substantial breadth of spike-specific CD8+ and CD4+ T cell responses was reported. According to the authors, total T cell responses may have been underestimated by the TCR breadth and depth analyses.

Explained via the paper, the treatment or condition label denotes: 15 to 20 received Ad26.COV2.S at low or high dose, single or two shots; several received placebo; per-sample allocation not given. Repertoires of vaccine and placebo recipients were sequenced from samples collected on day 63 after the first injection. Between 29 July and 7 August 2020, Cohort 1b enrolled approximately 26 adults aged 18-55 years at one site in Boston, USA. As a vaccine, Ad26.COV2.S was a replication-incompetent adenovirus type 26 vector that expressed a prefusion-stabilized SARS-CoV-2 spike protein derived from the original Wuhan strain. The junction carries 7 bases between V and J, which are trimmed by 4 bases and 0 bases respectively. As encoded in the germline V gene (reference sequence), CDR1 is SEHNR while CDR2 is FQNEAQ. The CDR3 covers 14 residues, taking in both the cysteine and the phenylalanine. This entry keeps only the CDR3 DNA: 42 bases, framed from base 1.

Notes on this clone: It has no known antigen specificity. Base qualities are not provided; no much larger clone lies one nucleotide away.

The immunoSEQ Assay was the method used to sequence TCRbeta CDR3 regions. After extraction, genomic DNA underwent amplification by bias-controlled multiplex PCR, followed by high-throughput sequencing. The authors processed their data as follows. To quantify the absolute abundance of each unique TCRbeta CDR3 region, sequences were collapsed and filtered. Usable DNA was measured by amplifying reference genes present in all nucleated cells, and TCRbeta template counts were normalized to that usable DNA to estimate T cell fraction. Repertoire TCRs were annotated as SARS-CoV-2-specific when V gene, CDR3 amino acid sequence and J gene were exactly matched to a known reactive TCR set. The reference SARS-CoV-2 TCR set was derived from MIRA and filtered for enrichment in COVID-19-positive ImmuneCODE repertoires, a step that removed public or cross-reactive TCRs. Drawing on the MIRA antigens, annotated TCRs were analysed further at the level of specific ORF or position within ORF. Breadth was defined as the number of annotated unique rearrangements divided by the total number of unique productive rearrangements, and depth was defined as the summed frequency of the annotated unique rearrangements. Two-sided Wilcoxon rank-sum tests were used to compare TCR breadth between groups. The table comes from immuneACCESS by way of TCRdb, which keeps in-frame sequences with V and J called. Part of the clones is missing from these tables; in studies checked, under half for an unresolved V gene and the rest for unknown reasons. The V and J calls and clone size were taken over from that table, and D and trimming were inferred from the DNA. Across this sample there are 350,000 to 450,000 clones, with roughly 84% seen only once. Of the sample, about 3.5% falls within the top ten clones.

The sample in question was peripheral blood, obtained in a trial of Ad26.COV2.S vaccine versus placebo. The source is a person aged 18-60 years who received the Ad26.COV2.S COVID-19 vaccine or a placebo. The chain uses TRBV7-9 and TRBJ1-5, with the D gene not clear enough to name. CDR3 protein: CASSSGFSNQPQHF. The nucleotides are TGTGCCAGCAGCTCAGGATTTAGCAATCAGCCCCAGCATTTT.